These T cell receptor beta chains were read from a single sample in a study of beta chain features in type 1 diabetes. Sequenced by immunoSEQ multiplex PCR; TCRdb stores in-frame clones only, minus some. Of approximately 600,000 clones in the sample, 9.5% to 15% were seen once. Sequencing was carried out using naive CD4+ T cells from blood. The receptor set was obtained from a man aged 25 to 40 with type 1 diabetes. Each CDR3 is given with its conserved first and last residue. A D gene is named only where the DNA matches it firmly. Where a row states a size, it is once, few, many or the class of an expanded clone; other rows omit it.

few,NA,TRBJ2-3,TRBV7-2,CASTLLGVGLEDTQYF,TGTGCCAGCACCCTCCTAGGGGTAGGGCTGGAAGATACGCAGTATTTT
NA,NA,TRBJ1-1,TRBV7-9,CASSPSWNTEAFF,TGTGCCAGCAGCCCATCGTGGAACACTGAAGCTTTCTTT
NA,NA,TRBJ2-7,TRBV5-1,CASSLRSRESEQYF,TGCGCCAGCAGCTTAAGGTCCAGGGAATCTGAGCAGTACTTC
NA,NA,TRBJ2-5,TRBV5-1,CASSRQQETQYF,TGCGCCAGCAGTCGACAGCAAGAGACCCAGTACTTC
NA,TRBD1,TRBJ1-5,TRBV5-1,CASSLAGTGNQPQHF,TGCGCCAGCAGCTTGGCCGGGACAGGGAATCAGCCCCAGCATTTT
few,NA,TRBJ2-7,TRBV10-3,CAISEGEDYEQYF,TGTGCCATCAGTGAGGGTGAGGACTACGAGCAGTACTTC
NA,NA,TRBJ1-1,TRBV7-2,CASSPRGLRSTEAFF,TGTGCCAGCAGCCCTCGAGGGCTTCGCAGCACTGAAGCTTTCTTT
NA,NA,TRBJ1-2,TRBV30,CAWSVQDGYTF,TGTGCCTGGAGTGTACAGGATGGCTACACCTTC
NA,NA,TRBJ2-7,TRBV5-6,CASSSTGYEQYF,TGTGCCAGCAGCTCTACAGGTTACGAGCAGTACTTC
few,NA,TRBJ2-5,TRBV2,CASTPRLQETQYF,TGTGCCAGCACCCCTCGGCTGCAAGAGACCCAGTACTTC
few,NA,TRBJ1-2,TRBV7-9,CASSNRTRRVYGYTF,TGTGCCAGCAGCAACAGGACACGTCGCGTCTATGGCTACACCTTC
few,NA,TRBJ1-2,TRBV7-2,CASSYTGSNYGYTF,TGTGCCAGCAGCTATACAGGGTCCAACTATGGCTACACCTTC
NA,TRBD2,TRBJ2-2,TRBV4-3,CASTKGGRNTGELFF,TGCGCCAGCACCAAGGGAGGGAGGAACACCGGGGAGCTGTTTTTT
NA,TRBD1,TRBJ2-5,TRBV11-2,CASSTRDSYQETQYF,TGTGCCAGCAGCACCAGGGACAGCTACCAAGAGACCCAGTACTTC
once,TRBD2,TRBJ2-5,TRBV5-4,CASSLKRGAQETQYF,TGTGCCAGCAGCTTGAAGCGGGGGGCCCAAGAGACCCAGTACTTC
NA,TRBD2,TRBJ2-3,TRBV18,CASSPQDSGRDTQYF,TGTGCCAGCTCACCCCAGGACAGCGGGAGAGATACGCAGTATTTT
NA,NA,TRBJ1-2,TRBV11-2,CASSLSGEAYGYTF,TGTGCCAGCAGCTTGAGCGGGGAAGCCTATGGCTACACCTTC
NA,NA,TRBJ1-5,TRBV19,CASSIGGNQPQHF,TGTGCCAGTAGTATTGGGGGGAATCAGCCCCAGCATTTT
NA,NA,TRBJ1-2,TRBV2,CASTTANYGYTF,TGTGCCAGCACCACAGCCAACTATGGCTACACCTTC
NA,NA,TRBJ1-5,TRBV6-6,CASSYNGGNQPQHF,TGTGCCAGCAGTTACAACGGGGGCAATCAGCCCCAGCATTTT
few,NA,TRBJ1-3,TRBV6-5,CASSGTQRNTIYF,TGTGCCAGCAGCGGGACACAGAGAAACACCATATATTTT
NA,NA,TRBJ1-3,TRBV5-1,CASSLVGHANSGNTIYF,TGCGCCAGCAGCTTGGTCGGGCACGCGAACTCTGGAAACACCATATATTTT
few,TRBD2,TRBJ2-1,TRBV29-1,CSPWVASGGPNSYNEQFF,TGCAGCCCATGGGTGGCTAGCGGGGGGCCGAACTCCTACAATGAGCAGTTCTTC
NA,NA,TRBJ2-2,TRBV18,CASSPSRERELFF,TGTGCCAGCTCACCGTCGAGGGAGAGGGAGCTGTTTTTT
NA,NA,TRBJ2-3,TRBV6-4,CASSEEGDTQYF,TGTGCCAGCAGTGAGGAGGGAGATACGCAGTATTTT
few,NA,TRBJ2-1,TRBV19,CASSIDLSGYPDEQFF,TGTGCCAGTAGTATAGATCTCTCGGGGTACCCCGATGAGCAGTTCTTC
NA,NA,TRBJ1-2,TRBV14,CASSQASFRYGYTF,TGTGCCAGCAGCCAAGCGTCCTTCCGCTATGGCTACACCTTC
NA,NA,TRBJ1-2,TRBV29-1,CSVGLGNNYGYTF,TGCAGCGTTGGTCTGGGGAATAACTATGGCTACACCTTC
few,NA,TRBJ1-1,TRBV4-2,CASSQEGVNTEAFF,TGTGCCAGCAGCCAAGAAGGTGTGAACACTGAAGCTTTCTTT
few,NA,TRBJ1-6,TRBV5-8,CASSLLRESPLHF,TGTGCCAGCAGCTTGTTGAGGGAATCACCCCTCCACTTT
few,NA,TRBJ1-1,TRBV27,CASSFSRDAVNAGTEAFF,TGTGCCAGCAGTTTTTCCAGGGATGCCGTAAATGCCGGCACTGAAGCTTTCTTT
few,TRBD2,TRBJ2-5,TRBV9,CASSVRGLADQETQYF,TGTGCCAGCAGCGTGAGGGGACTAGCGGACCAAGAGACCCAGTACTTC
NA,TRBD1,TRBJ1-3,TRBV4-2,CASSHPGTDGNTIYF,TGTGCCAGCAGCCATCCCGGGACAGATGGAAACACCATATATTTT
few,TRBD1,TRBJ2-2,TRBV4-2,CASSLGQDSGELFF,TGTGCCAGCAGCCTTGGACAGGACTCCGGGGAGCTGTTTTTT
NA,TRBD2,TRBJ2-1,TRBV11-2,CASSILAGGTFTKDEQFF,TGTGCCAGCAGCATACTAGCGGGGGGGACTTTCACCAAGGATGAGCAGTTCTTC
NA,NA,TRBJ1-5,TRBV10-3,CAIRDGSSNQPQHF,TGTGCCATCAGGGATGGGTCTAGCAATCAGCCCCAGCATTTT
NA,NA,TRBJ2-3,TRBV7-2,CASSLGRGETDTQYF,TGTGCCAGCAGCTTAGGGCGGGGAGAAACAGATACGCAGTATTTT
NA,TRBD1,TRBJ1-2,TRBV7-2,CASSYRGRGGYTF,TGTGCCAGCAGTTACAGGGGTCGCGGTGGCTACACCTTC
few,NA,TRBJ1-5,TRBV15,CATSRDSGQPQHF,TGTGCCACCAGCAGAGATAGTGGTCAGCCCCAGCATTTT
few,TRBD1,TRBJ2-7,TRBV4-3,CASSQLQGDTYEQYF,TGCGCCAGCAGCCAGTTACAGGGGGATACCTACGAGCAGTACTTC
few,NA,TRBJ1-5,TRBV30,CAWSGRFNQPQHF,TGTGCCTGGAGTGGCAGGTTCAATCAGCCCCAGCATTTT
few,NA,TRBJ2-5,TRBV30,CAWSLGGARETQYF,TGTGCCTGGAGTCTTGGGGGGGCACGAGAGACCCAGTACTTC
NA,TRBD1,TRBJ2-2,TRBV7-3,CASSPKGTASTGELFF,TGTGCCAGCAGCCCAAAGGGGACAGCGAGCACCGGGGAGCTGTTTTTT
NA,NA,TRBJ1-5,TRBV7-2,CASSLRGNQPQHF,TGTGCCAGCAGCTTAAGGGGGAATCAGCCCCAGCATTTT
few,NA,TRBJ2-3,TRBV5-1,CASSSSGSTDTQYF,TGCGCCAGCAGCTCGTCGGGGAGCACAGATACGCAGTATTTT